This T cell receptor (beta chain) was identified during a study of T cells in Graves' hyperthyroidism and ophthalmopathy. Amplified regions were TCR beta CDR3 sequences from RNA transcripts. First-round RT-PCR of the TCR CDR3 relied on the HTBI primer set. A single record per CDR3 protein comes from TCRdb applying MiXCR to the multiplex PCR reads. The sample records approximately 370,000 distinct CDR3 sequences, about a sixth being singletons. The sample holds a few counts of this clonotype. Germline values: CDR1 SNHLY, CDR2 FYNNEI. The length of the CDR3 is 17 residues. V shed 4 bases, J shed 0 bases, and the junction held 6 bases outside the gene matches.

The chain combines TRBV2 with TRBJ1-6; 7 nucleotides align to TRBD1. Sequenced: blood. The TCR comes from a woman in her twenties or thirties with Graves' hyperthyroidism that later progressed to Graves' ophthalmopathy. CDR3 amino acids: CASSGGQESSYNSPLHF. The CDR3 DNA reads as TGTGCCAGCAGTGGAGGACAGGAGAGCTCCTATAATTCACCCCTCCACTTT. The whole variable domain, filled in from reference TRBV2 and TRBJ1-6, reads EPEVTQTPSHQVTQMGQEVILRCVPISNHLYFYWYRQILGQKVEFLVSFYNNEISEKSEIFDDQFSVERPDGSNFTLKIRSTKLEDSAMYFCASSGGQESSYNSPLHFGNGTRLTVT.